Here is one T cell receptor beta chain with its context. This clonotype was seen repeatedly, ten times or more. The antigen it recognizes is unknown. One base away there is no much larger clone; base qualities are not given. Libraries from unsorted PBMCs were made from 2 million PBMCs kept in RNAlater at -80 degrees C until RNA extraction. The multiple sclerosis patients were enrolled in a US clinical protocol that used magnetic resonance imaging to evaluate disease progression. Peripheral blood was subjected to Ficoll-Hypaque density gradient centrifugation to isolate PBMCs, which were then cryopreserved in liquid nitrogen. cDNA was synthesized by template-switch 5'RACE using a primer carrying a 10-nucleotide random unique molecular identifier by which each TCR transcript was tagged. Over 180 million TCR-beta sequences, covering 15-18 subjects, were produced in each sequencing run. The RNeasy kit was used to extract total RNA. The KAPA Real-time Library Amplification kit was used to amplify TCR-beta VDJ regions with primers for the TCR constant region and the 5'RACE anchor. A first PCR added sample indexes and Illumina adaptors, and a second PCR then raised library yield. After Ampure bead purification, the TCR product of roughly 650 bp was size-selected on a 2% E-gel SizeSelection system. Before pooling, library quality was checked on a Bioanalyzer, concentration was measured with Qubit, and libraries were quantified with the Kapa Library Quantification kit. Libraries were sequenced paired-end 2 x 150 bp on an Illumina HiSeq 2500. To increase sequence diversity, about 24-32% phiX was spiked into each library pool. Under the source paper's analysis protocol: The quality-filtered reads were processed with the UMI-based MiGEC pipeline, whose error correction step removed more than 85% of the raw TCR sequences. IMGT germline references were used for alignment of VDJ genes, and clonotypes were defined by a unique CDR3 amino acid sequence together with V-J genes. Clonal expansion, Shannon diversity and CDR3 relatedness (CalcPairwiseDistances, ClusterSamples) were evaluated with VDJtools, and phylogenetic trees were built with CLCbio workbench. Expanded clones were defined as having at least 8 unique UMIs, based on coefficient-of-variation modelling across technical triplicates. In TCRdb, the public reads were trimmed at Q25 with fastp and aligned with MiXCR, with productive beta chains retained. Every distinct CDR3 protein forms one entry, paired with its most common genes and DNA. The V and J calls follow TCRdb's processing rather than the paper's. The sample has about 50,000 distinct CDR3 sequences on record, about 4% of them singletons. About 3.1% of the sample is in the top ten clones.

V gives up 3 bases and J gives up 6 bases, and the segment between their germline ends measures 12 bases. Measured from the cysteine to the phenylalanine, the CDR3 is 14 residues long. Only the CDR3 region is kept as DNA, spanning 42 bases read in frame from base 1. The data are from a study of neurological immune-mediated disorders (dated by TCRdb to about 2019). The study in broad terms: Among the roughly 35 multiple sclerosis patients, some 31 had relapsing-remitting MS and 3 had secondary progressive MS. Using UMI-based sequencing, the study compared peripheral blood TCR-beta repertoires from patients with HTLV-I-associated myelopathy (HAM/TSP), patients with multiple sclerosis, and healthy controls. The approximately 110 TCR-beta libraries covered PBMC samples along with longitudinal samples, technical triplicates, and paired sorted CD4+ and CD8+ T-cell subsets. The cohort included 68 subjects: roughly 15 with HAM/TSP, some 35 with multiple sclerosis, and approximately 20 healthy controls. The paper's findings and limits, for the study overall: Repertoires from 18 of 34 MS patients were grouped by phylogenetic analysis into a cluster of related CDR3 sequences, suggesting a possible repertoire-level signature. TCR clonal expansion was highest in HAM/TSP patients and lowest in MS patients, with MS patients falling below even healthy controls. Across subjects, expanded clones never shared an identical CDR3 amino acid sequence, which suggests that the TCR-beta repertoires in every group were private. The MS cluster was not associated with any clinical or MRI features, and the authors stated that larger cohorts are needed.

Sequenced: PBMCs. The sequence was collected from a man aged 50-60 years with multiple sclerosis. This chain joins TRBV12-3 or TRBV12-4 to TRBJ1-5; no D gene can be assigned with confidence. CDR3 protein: CASSFAVKGQPQHF. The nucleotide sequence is TGTGCCAGCAGTTTCGCGGTTAAAGGTCAGCCCCAGCATTTT.